This TCR beta chain emerged from a study of blood T cell repertoires in COVID-19 (dated by TCRdb to the early 2020s). For the wider study: The collaborator samples originated in the United States, Italy and Spain and spanned the acute and convalescent phases of COVID-19. The material from the prospective study consisted of cDNA or gDNA derived from T cells, B-cell-depleted T cells, or PBMCs. Deeply sampled blood TCRbeta repertoires from subjects exposed to, actively infected with, or recovered from COVID-19 were included in the dataset. The repertoires were made available in a free public database intended to serve as a resource for research on the immune response to SARS-CoV-2. The samples were drawn from two sources: the first 160 participants of the ongoing ImmuneRACE study, and approximately 1,300 subjects contributed by 6 global collaborators. Nearly every sample came with metadata listing a de-identified subject ID, COVID-19 status, age in years and sex. Where HLA class I and class II types were available, the types were taken from metadata supplied by the sample provider, not from assay-based typing.

Each collaborating institution followed its own protocols to collect whole blood in K2EDTA tubes. Collaborator samples were shipped for TCRbeta analysis as frozen whole blood, isolated PBMCs, or DNA extracted from either sample type. In the germline V gene, CDR1 corresponds to SGHDN and CDR2 to FVKESK. V sheds 0 bases and J sheds 4 bases, leaving 3 bases between their ends. Including cysteine and phenylalanine, the CDR3 has 12 amino acids. Only the CDR3 portion is preserved as DNA: 36 bases, with reading frame beginning at the first base. TCRbeta CDR3 regions were amplified from genomic DNA using the immunoSEQ Assay, a bias-controlled multiplex PCR. For the original study's pipeline: Nucleated cell counts per sample were estimated from amplification of reference gene primers within the assay. To quantify the absolute abundance of each unique TCRbeta CDR3 rearrangement, sequence reads were collapsed and filtered. For each sample, productive Simpson clonality was calculated by taking the square root of Simpson's diversity index across productive rearrangements. Entries here come from immuneACCESS through TCRdb and include only in-frame sequences with V and J called. Some clones fail to appear in such tables; in the studies checked, an unresolved V gene covers under half of the shortfall, and the cause of the remainder is unknown. V, J and clone size reflect that table, while D and trimming were determined from the DNA. In this sample the table shows around 32,000 clones, 70% to 90% of which occur a single time. 5% to 6.5% of the sample belongs to the ten largest clones.

What the research found in general, with its limitations: The amount of clinical and demographic metadata varied by source and participant and was provided uncurated.

In regard to this clone: It has no known antigen specificity. Base qualities are missing; no much larger clone stands one base away.

The receptor was isolated from a woman older than 75 with active or convalescent COVID-19. The chain uses TRBV14 and TRBJ1-2, with the D gene too uncertain to name. The specimen sequenced was peripheral blood. The CDR3 reads as follows: CASSQDSYGYTF. The nucleotide sequence reads TGTGCCAGCAGCCAAGACAGCTATGGCTACACCTTC.